This T cell receptor (beta chain) is from a study of blood T cell repertoires in COVID-19. For the study at large: Collection of acute and convalescent COVID-19 samples took place in the United States, Italy and Spain. From T cells, B-cell-depleted T cells, or PBMCs came the material, which was cDNA or gDNA.

Germline CDR1 and CDR2: KGHSH and LQKENI. The V and J ends lost 3 bases and 0 bases respectively, with 15 bases between them. The CDR3 runs 17 residues. In the original workflow: Cell counts per sample came from amplifying reference gene primers. Some clones are missing from TCRdb's copy, which holds only in-frame ones; the method was immunoSEQ multiplex PCR. From that table come the V and J calls and clone size; the DNA was used to work out D and trimming. The table lists about 490,000 clones, over 75% of them singletons. This chain uses TRBV18 with TRBJ1-5, with D unresolved. The sample taken for sequencing was peripheral blood. This sequence originates from a human donor in a cohort sampled during active COVID-19. CDR3 sequence: CASSPSGSANSNQPQHF. The DNA for the CDR3 is TGTGCCAGCTCACCGTCCGGGAGCGCAAATAGCAATCAGCCCCAGCATTTT.